One and the same sample provided the 7 T cell receptor beta chains below, sequenced in a study of T cell responses to AZD1222 COVID-19 vaccine. The table came from immunoSEQ multiplex PCR; TCRdb's copy has only in-frame clones and leaves some out. The sample contains around 160,000 clones, around 91% of which appear only once. This material consisted of peripheral blood, taken on day 0 of AZD1222 vaccination. These receptors all come from an adult in good health.

The rearrangement links TRBV5-4 to TRBJ1-2; 7 bases align to TRBD1. The CDR3 runs to 14 residues. Germline loops: CDR1 SGHNT, CDR2 YYREEE (reference sequence). Trimming took 7 bases from V and 4 from J; bases not matched to a gene: 10. In DNA form, the CDR3 reads TGTGCCAGCGCTAAAGGACAGGATCCCTATGGCTACACCTTC. Its translation is CASAKGQDPYGYTF.

V gene TRBV27 combines with J gene TRBJ2-5; 8 positions match TRBD2. Trimming at V came to 8 bases and at J to 4 bases, leaving 6 bases not matched to a gene. The CDR3 loop spans 13 amino acids. CDR1 and CDR2 (germline): MNHEY, SMNVEV (reference sequence). CDR3 sequence (DNA): TGTGCCAGCCGGGGGGGGTGGCGAGAGACCCAGTACTTC. It encodes CASRGGWRETQYF.

This rearrangement joins TRBV10-3 to TRBJ2-7; D call uncertain. The V and J ends lost 11 bases and 5 bases respectively, with 10 bases between them. Germline CDR1 and CDR2: ENHRY and SYGVKD. The CDR3 spans 10 residues. CDR3 protein: CASGEDEQYF. The CDR3, as DNA: TGTGCCTCCGGTGAGGACGAGCAGTACTTC.

The chain combines TRBV4-1 with TRBJ2-1; 12 bases map to TRBD2. With 4 bases clipped from V and 0 bases from J, the junction kept 10 bases outside the gene matches. The CDR3 length is 19 residues. From germline, CDR1 is MGHRA and CDR2 YSYEKL. The CDR3 DNA reads as TGCGCCAGCAGCCCTAGCGGGGGGGCAGGAGACAACTCCTACAATGAGCAGTTCTTC. Protein product: CASSPSGGAGDNSYNEQFF.

This chain joins TRBV27 and TRBJ1-2; D perhaps matches TRBD1 (6 bases). Per the germline V gene, CDR1 is MNHEY and CDR2 is SMNVEV (reference sequence). The V gene lost 7 bases and the J gene lost 3 bases, with 18 bases spanning the gap. The CDR3 sequence is 15 residues long. The CDR3 reads CASMGAGAGDYGYTF. The DNA for the CDR3 is TGTGCCAGCATGGGGGCAGGGGCGGGAGACTATGGCTACACCTTC.

V and J are TRBV5-4 and TRBJ1-1; TRBD1 matches at 7 bases. V lost 3 bases, J lost 4 bases, and 12 bases stayed unmatched. The CDR3 consists of 16 residues. Germline CDR1 is SGHNT and CDR2 is YYREEE (reference sequence). CDR3 residues: CASSSMTGIAVTEAFF. CDR3 bases: TGTGCCAGCAGCTCGATGACAGGGATCGCTGTCACTGAAGCTTTCTTT.

The chain has TRBV28 and TRBJ1-1; TRBD1 aligns across 7 bases. With 6 bases clipped from V and 3 bases from J, the junction kept 13 bases outside the gene matches. This CDR3 has 16 amino acids. In germline, CDR1 is MDHEN, CDR2 SYDVKM. The CDR3 DNA is TGTGCCAGCAGATCCAATACCGGGACAGTTTACACTGAAGCTTTCTTT. This gives the protein CASRSNTGTVYTEAFF.